This T cell receptor beta chain emerged from a study of blood T cell repertoires in COVID-19. Study-level background: Some COVID-19 samples were acute and others convalescent; all came from the United States, Italy and Spain. T cells, B-cell-depleted T cells, or PBMCs supplied cDNA or gDNA.

In the original processing: Reference gene primer amplification in the assay estimated nucleated cell counts. TCRdb's copy holds only in-frame clones and misses some; the assay was immunoSEQ multiplex PCR. From that table come the V and J calls and clone size; the DNA was used to work out D and trimming. This sample has about 37,000 clones; 89% occur once, and the top ten carry roughly 6%. Unmatched junction bases numbered 10, after V lost 4 bases and J lost 7 bases. CDR3 length: 15 residues. The V gene's germline CDR1 is KGHDR and CDR2 SFDVKD. V gene TRBV24-1 combines with J gene TRBJ1-2; 8 nucleotides agree with TRBD1. The clonotype was recovered from a human donor in a cohort sampled during active COVID-19. Material for sequencing was peripheral blood. DNA of the CDR3: TGTGCCACCAGTGACACATCTACAGGGGGTGGTGGCTACACCTTC. Protein: CATSDTSTGGGGYTF.